These 32 T cell receptor beta chains were sequenced from one sample in a study of T cells in Graves' hyperthyroidism and ophthalmopathy (dated by TCRdb to the late 2010s). To prepare the library, multiplex PCR was applied. The listed sequencing device is Illumina HiSeq 2000. Amplification of TCR beta CDR3 regions was carried out from RNA transcripts. For the first round of RT-PCR on the TCR CDR3, the HTBI primer set was used together with the Qiagen OneStep RT-PCR kit. In TCRdb, the public reads were trimmed at Q25 with fastp and aligned with MiXCR, with productive beta chains retained. Here each entry gathers all rows of one CDR3 protein and keeps the most common genes and DNA. This sample lists 350,000 to 450,000 distinct CDR3 sequences; roughly 15% were detected once. The top ten clones comprise roughly 35% of the sample. Source material: blood. These receptors originate from a woman aged 30 to 39 with Graves' hyperthyroidism that later progressed to Graves' ophthalmopathy.

This clonotype has at least ten counts. The V call is TRBV30, the J call TRBJ2-7; D possibly corresponds to TRBD1 (5 bases). Germline V gene sequence: CDR1 GTSNPN, CDR2 SVGIG (reference sequence). The V gene lost 5 bases and the J gene lost 0 bases, with 8 bases spanning the gap. The CDR3 runs 12 residues. The CDR3 here is CAWDRDSYEQYF. The CDR3 DNA sequence: TGTGCCTGGGACAGAGACTCCTACGAGCAGTACTTC. Using reference TRBV30 and TRBJ2-7 for the parts outside the CDR3, the full variable domain is SQTIHQWPATLVQPVGSPLSLECTVEGTSNPNLYWYRQAAGRGLQLLFYSVGIGQISSEVPQNLSASRPQDRQFILSSKKLLLSDSGFYLCAWDRDSYEQYFGPGTRLTVT.

This clonotype showed up just a few times. The CDR3 nucleotides read TGTGCCAGCAGCCACGCGACTAGCGGCCGATACAATGAGCAGTTCTTC. Translating gives CASSHATSGRYNEQFF. V and J are TRBV9 and TRBJ2-1; 9 positions match TRBD2. Trimming removed 4 bases from V and 4 bases from J; junction bases left unmatched: 9. The CDR3 covers 16 residues. Per germline, CDR1 SGDLS and CDR2 YYNGEE.

This clonotype has at least ten counts. The gene calls are TRBV7-2 and TRBJ2-1; 16 bases agree with TRBD2. Germline V lookup: CDR1 SGHTA, CDR2 FQGNSA. V shed 4 bases, J shed 9 bases, and the junction held 6 bases outside the gene matches. The CDR3 runs 16 residues. CDR3 sequence (DNA): TGTGCCAGCAGCTCCAAGGGACTAGCGGGGGGGGGTGAGCAGTTCTTC. Protein product: CASSSKGLAGGGEQFF.

This clonotype was found a few times. V usage is TRBV12-3 or TRBV12-4 and J usage is TRBJ2-7, with 7 bases fitting TRBD2. The V segment lost 6 bases and the J segment 4 bases; nucleotides outside the gene matches: 9. This CDR3 spans 14 amino acids. CDR3 coding DNA: TGTGCCAGCAGCCCTGGGGGAGGGCCTTACGAGCAGTACTTC. Translation: CASSPGGGPYEQYF.

V gene TRBV19 combines with J gene TRBJ2-7; D is unresolved. The CDR3 consists of 15 residues. The germline CDR1 and CDR2 sequences are LNHDA and SQIVND (reference sequence). With 3 bases removed from V and 3 bases from J, the gap between germline ends came to 15 bases. The CDR3 sequence: CASSMGYGAFYEQYF. The DNA of the CDR3 is TGTGCCAGTAGTATGGGCTACGGAGCTTTCTACGAGCAGTACTTC.

This clonotype was detected many times. The chain is built from TRBV6-1 and TRBJ1-6; D may be TRBD1 (6 bases). V shed 9 bases and J shed 9 bases, with 15 bases lying between them. From germline, CDR1 is MNHNS and CDR2 SASEGT. The CDR3 totals 13 residues. Written as DNA, the CDR3 is TGTGCCAGTTACAGGGATGGCAGTTCACCCCTCCACTTT. It encodes CASYRDGSSPLHF.

This clonotype was picked up many times. The rearrangement uses TRBV10-3 and TRBJ2-7; weak D call: TRBD1 (5 bases). Germline CDR1 is ENHRY and CDR2 is SYGVKD. The V gene lost 8 bases and the J gene lost 4 bases, with 15 bases spanning the gap. The CDR3 has 13 amino acids. CDR3 sequence reads: CAIGQGSRYEQYF. As DNA, the CDR3 is TGTGCCATCGGCCAGGGTTCTAGGTACGAGCAGTACTTC.

The V gene is TRBV12-3 or TRBV12-4, the J gene TRBJ2-7; D possibly corresponds to TRBD1 (8 bases). This CDR3 region has 14 residues. V dropped 2 bases and J dropped 6 bases, with 14 bases sitting between them. CDR3 nucleotide sequence: TGTGCCAGCAGTTTATCCAACAGGGGGGGCGAGCAGTACTTC. Amino acids: CASSLSNRGGEQYF.

This clonotype was seen repeatedly, ten times or more. The rearrangement uses TRBV12-3 or TRBV12-4 and TRBJ2-3; 8 bases are a match to TRBD2. The V segment lost 3 bases and the J segment 0 bases; nucleotides outside the gene matches: 2. The CDR3 consists of 15 residues. CDR3 amino acids: CASSFRGGSTDTQYF. For the CDR3, the DNA is TGTGCCAGCAGTTTCCGGGGGGGGAGCACAGATACGCAGTATTTT.

This clonotype was found many times. V usage is TRBV30 and J usage is TRBJ1-6; D might be TRBD1 (5 bases). Germline CDR1 GTSNPN, CDR2 SVGIG (reference sequence). CDR3 length equals 16 residues. V was pared by 1 base and J by 8 bases, with 18 bases between. CDR3 sequence reads: CAWSASRGGMHSPLHF. The CDR3 DNA reads TGTGCCTGGAGTGCCTCCCGGGGGGGGATGCATTCACCCCTCCACTTT.

Ten or more counts support this clonotype. V and J are TRBV7-8 and TRBJ1-5; 8 bases are a match to TRBD1. Germline CDR1 reads SGHVS; CDR2 reads FQNEAQ. The CDR3 runs to 16 residues. The V segment lost 2 bases and the J segment 4 bases; nucleotides outside the gene matches: 7. The CDR3 protein is CASSLYGQGRNQPQHF. The CDR3 bases are TGTGCCAGCAGCTTATATGGACAGGGAAGAAATCAGCCCCAGCATTTT.

In its sample, this clonotype was seen a few times. The V and J genes are TRBV5-6 and TRBJ2-7; no firm D call. Per the germline V gene, CDR1 is SGHDT and CDR2 is YYEEEE. Trimming removed 5 bases from V and 2 bases from J, with 20 bases in between. The CDR3 sequence is 16 residues long. The CDR3 DNA reads TGTGCCAGCAGTCACCCGGGCGGCGTGGGCGCCTACGAGCAGTACTTC. The encoded protein is CASSHPGGVGAYEQYF.

This clonotype showed up many times. This rearrangement joins TRBV6-2 or TRBV6-3 to TRBJ2-5; tentative D call: TRBD1 (6 bases). Germline lookup yields CDR1 MNHEY and CDR2 SVGEGT. The germline V and J ends were trimmed by 6 bases and 1 base, with 12 bases remaining between them. The CDR3 loop spans 14 amino acids. In DNA form, the CDR3 reads TGTGCCAGCAGATACAGGGCCCGCCAAGAGACCCAGTACTTC. Its translation: CASRYRARQETQYF.

This clonotype showed up many times. This sequence joins TRBV20-1 and TRBJ1-2; the D is unclear. The V gene's germline CDR1 is DFQATT and CDR2 SNEGSKA (reference sequence). Trimming took off 0 bases at V and 4 bases at J, with 9 bases between the two ends. The CDR3 extends over 13 amino acids. CDR3 region: CSARERDTYGYTF. Written as DNA, the CDR3 is TGCAGTGCTAGAGAGAGAGACACCTATGGCTACACCTTC.

This clonotype was counted ten times or more. The chain uses TRBV12-3 or TRBV12-4 and TRBJ2-7; TRBD1 matches 11 bases. The CDR3 runs 14 residues. J lost 4 bases, V lost 5 bases, and 4 bases had no gene match. The CDR3 bases are TGTGCCAGCAGTCGTGGGACAGGGGGGTACGAGCAGTACTTC. Encoded protein: CASSRGTGGYEQYF.

This clonotype was seen more than once but under ten times. The V and J genes are TRBV6-2 or TRBV6-3 and TRBJ2-3; D unresolved. Germline CDR1 MNHEY, CDR2 SVGEGT. Trimming pared 2 bases from V and 6 bases from J, leaving 6 bases between. The CDR3 extends over 12 amino acids. Here the CDR3 DNA reads TGTGCCAGCAGTTACGAGAGGGATACGCAGTATTTT. Translated: CASSYERDTQYF.

There are many counts of this clonotype. The chain recombines TRBV28 with TRBJ2-5; a possible D gene is TRBD2 (5 bases). Germline CDR1 reads MDHEN; CDR2 reads SYDVKM. Trimming took off 2 bases at V and 7 bases at J, with 11 bases between the two ends. The CDR3 is made up of 13 amino acids. Here the CDR3 reads CASSLIGSGTQYF. Here the CDR3 DNA reads TGTGCCAGCAGTTTAATAGGGAGCGGGACCCAGTACTTC.

This clonotype was counted only a few times. This may stem from a read error, because a much larger clone lies one nucleotide away. The chain employs TRBV27 and TRBJ1-4, with 10 positions matching TRBD1. This CDR3 contains 14 residues. Germline loops: CDR1 MNHEY, CDR2 SMNVEV (reference sequence). The CDR3 bases are TGTGCCAGCAGCTGGACAGGGGGTAATGAAAAACTGCTTTTT. Protein product: CASSWTGGNEKLLF.

This CDR3 is CSARSGTEQFF. As DNA, the CDR3 is TGCAGTGCTAGATCTGGTACCGAGCAGTTCTTC. The chain recombines TRBV20-1 with TRBJ2-1; no firm D call. The CDR3 contains 11 residues. Trimming took off 2 bases at V and 10 bases at J, with 9 bases between the two ends. Looked up from germline, CDR1 is DFQATT and CDR2 is SNEGSKA (reference sequence).

This clonotype was recorded many times. This chain links TRBV11-2 with TRBJ1-5; 7 nucleotides line up with TRBD1. This CDR3 has 16 residues. J lost 0 bases, V lost 5 bases, and 7 bases had no gene match. The germline CDR1 and CDR2 sequences are SGHAT and FQNNGV. In nucleotides, the CDR3 is TGTGCCAGCAGCAATTCTGGACAGGATAGCAATCAGCCCCAGCATTTT. Protein sequence: CASSNSGQDSNQPQHF.

This clonotype appeared many times. The chain employs TRBV12-3 or TRBV12-4 and TRBJ1-3; D is ambiguous. This CDR3 spans 15 amino acids. Trimming took off 2 bases at V and 4 bases at J, with 12 bases between the two ends. The CDR3 reads CASSLLGISGNTIYF. The CDR3 nucleotides read TGTGCCAGCAGTTTATTAGGTATTTCAGGAAACACCATATATTTT.

The chain combines TRBV6-5 with TRBJ1-1; a weak D match, TRBD1 (6 bases). The ends were cut back, 2 bases at V and 10 bases at J, with 17 bases in the middle. Germline CDR1 MNHEY, CDR2 SVGAGI. This CDR3 contains 14 residues. The CDR3 region is CASSYRGVESGAFF. In nucleotides, the CDR3 is TGTGCCAGCAGTTACAGGGGGGTTGAGTCGGGAGCTTTCTTT.

At least ten counts were recorded for this clonotype. This chain uses TRBV18 with TRBJ2-7; D remains ambiguous. The CDR3 contains 13 residues. Germline assignment: CDR1 KGHSH and CDR2 LQKENI. The V end lost 3 bases, the J end lost 0 bases, and 6 bases lay between the germline ends. CDR3 DNA: TGTGCCAGCTCACCGCAAAGCTCCTACGAGCAGTACTTC. It translates to CASSPQSSYEQYF.

The chain employs TRBV10-1 and TRBJ2-1; TRBD1 matches at 8 bases. Germline V gene lookup returns CDR1 WNHNN and CDR2 SYGVQD (reference sequence). The CDR3 covers 15 residues. With V trimmed by 2 bases and J by 5 bases, 5 bases remained unmatched. The chain's CDR3 is CASSEGGQANNEQFF. CDR3 DNA: TGCGCCAGCAGTGAGGGGGGACAGGCGAACAATGAGCAGTTCTTC.

V gene TRBV30 combines with J gene TRBJ2-7; D not certain. Germline V gene lookup returns CDR1 GTSNPN and CDR2 SVGIG (reference sequence). CDR3 length equals 13 residues. With 2 bases removed from V and 4 bases from J, the gap between germline ends came to 12 bases. CDR3 residues: CAWSQTRPYEQYF. The CDR3 coding sequence is TGTGCCTGGAGTCAAACGCGGCCGTACGAGCAGTACTTC.

Concerning this clonotype itself: A much larger clone lies a single base off, so this may be a read error. The rearrangement uses TRBV7-9 and TRBJ2-1; 11 bases agree with TRBD2. This CDR3 spans 18 amino acids. The germline CDR1 and CDR2 sequences are SEHNR and FQNEAQ (reference sequence). The CDR3 reads CASSFNGALAGGGDEQLF. In DNA form, the CDR3 reads TGTGCCAGCAGCTTCAACGGCGCCCTAGCGGGAGGTGGTGATGAGCAGCTCTTC.

This clonotype was seen ten or more times. The chain uses TRBV7-2 and TRBJ1-2; 7 bases match TRBD1. Germline V gene sequence: CDR1 SGHTA, CDR2 FQGNSA. V gave up 1 base and J gave up 2 bases; unmatched junction bases: 7. CDR3 size: 16 residues. The CDR3 spells CASSLVLGQLNYGYTF. CDR3 coding DNA: TGTGCCAGCAGCTTAGTTCTGGGACAGCTAAACTATGGCTACACCTTC.

In this sample, this clonotype turned up many times. Here the CDR3 DNA reads TGTGCCAGCAGTGGCAGGAGGACATCCTACGAGCAGTACTTC. It yields the protein CASSGRRTSYEQYF. The chain carries TRBV6-1 and TRBJ2-7; D is tentatively TRBD1 or TRBD2 (5 bases each). The V end was cut by 4 bases, the J end by 1 base, with 11 bases between. Germline V gene sequence: CDR1 MNHNS, CDR2 SASEGT. The CDR3 extends over 14 amino acids.

This clonotype was recorded at least ten times. The CDR3 nucleotides are TGTGCCAGCAGCTTAGTTTCGACAGGGACTGAAGCTTTCTTT. This sequence encodes CASSLVSTGTEAFF. The rearrangement uses TRBV7-9 and TRBJ1-1; TRBD1 matches at 7 bases. CDR1 SEHNR and CDR2 FQNEAQ come from the germline V gene (reference sequence). The V and J ends lost 1 base and 5 bases, in that order; junction bases with no gene match: 4. The CDR3 totals 14 residues.

This clonotype has at least ten counts. The chain employs TRBV9 and TRBJ2-1, with D possibly being TRBD2 (5 bases). The CDR3 consists of 16 residues. Trimming stripped 0 bases from V and 2 bases from J, with 12 bases between. Germline-derived CDR1 and CDR2 are SGDLS and YYNGEE. CDR3 loop: CASSVEGLIPYNEQFF. The CDR3 DNA sequence: TGTGCCAGCAGCGTAGAAGGACTTATACCCTACAATGAGCAGTTCTTC.

This clonotype was counted many times. V gene TRBV7-9 combines with J gene TRBJ2-5, with 7 bases matching TRBD2. V was pared by 2 bases and J by 4 bases, with 7 bases of the junction left unmatched. Germline CDR1 and CDR2: SEHNR and FQNEAQ (reference sequence). The CDR3 spans 15 residues. CDR3 region: CASSLYLSGGETQYF. Written as DNA, the CDR3 is TGTGCCAGCAGCTTATATCTTTCGGGAGGAGAGACCCAGTACTTC. Drawing the rest from reference TRBV7-9 and TRBJ2-5, the complete variable domain is DTGVSQNPRHKITKRGQNVTFRCDPISEHNRLYWYRQTLGQGPEFLTYFQNEAQLEKSRLLSDRFSAERPKGSFSTLEIQRTEQGDSAMYLCASSLYLSGGETQYFGPGTRLLVL.

This clonotype was counted a few times. The V call is TRBV6-1, the J call TRBJ1-3; tentative D call: TRBD1 (5 bases). V lost 5 bases and J lost 0, with 17 bases in between. The CDR3 consists of 17 residues. Germline CDR1 reads MNHNS; CDR2 reads SASEGT. The CDR3 DNA follows: TGTGCCAGCAGTCCTCAACCCCAGGGATTCTCTGGAAACACCATATATTTT. It encodes CASSPQPQGFSGNTIYF.